In this sample, the clone carrying this T cell receptor beta chain turned up once. The CDR3 is made up of 14 amino acids. With 4 bases clipped from V and 4 bases from J, the junction kept 3 bases outside the gene matches. Looked up from germline, CDR1 is MNHEY and CDR2 is SVGAGI. This entry comes from a study of blood T cell repertoires in COVID-19. About the research overall: Researchers got acute and convalescent COVID-19 samples from the United States, Italy and Spain.

Original processing methods: Amplifying reference gene primers gave estimates of nucleated cell counts. Sequencing was performed with immunoSEQ multiplex PCR; in TCRdb, only in-frame clones are kept and a portion is missing. The D gene and trimming were derived from the DNA, and the V and J assignments and clone size from that table. The top ten clones hold roughly a sixth of a sample with approximately 170,000 clones, around nine tenths of them seen once. The chain carries TRBV6-5 and TRBJ1-2, with 10 positions matching TRBD1. The sequencing input was peripheral blood. The clonotype was recovered from a man aged 55 to 69 with active or convalescent COVID-19. The DNA of the CDR3 is TGTGCCAGCAGTTTGTGGACAGGGGGCTATGGCTACACCTTC. Translated: CASSLWTGGYGYTF.